The rows below give T cell receptor beta chains drawn from one sample of a study of vaccination and CD4 T cells after COVID-19. For these receptors, no antigen is known. Using its own MiXCR run on the PCR reads, TCRdb lists one record per CDR3 protein. Here the sample spans 8,100 or so distinct CDR3 sequences, about half being singletons. The sequencing input was CD4+ T cells from blood, cultured in vitro. The receptors derive from a human donor in good health. Both conserved end residues are part of each CDR3.

CDR3aa	v_gene	j_gene
CASSLVPGNGYTF	TRBV5-4	TRBJ1-2
CASSAGTAYGYTF	TRBV9	TRBJ1-2
CSARSRGGRSYNEQFF	TRBV20-1	TRBJ2-1
CASKNYLAGNTGELFF	TRBV19	TRBJ2-2
CASSLAAREGEKLFF	TRBV5-4	TRBJ1-4
CASSQVVRERDYGYTF	TRBV23-1	TRBJ1-2
CASSPGLNKKDEQYF	TRBV14	TRBJ2-7
CASSQVWASVGEQYF	TRBV14	TRBJ2-7
CASSFPFDNEQYF	TRBV7-9	TRBJ2-7
CASRLSVTEKQTQYF	TRBV6-1	TRBJ2-5
CASSSMTSGIGGAKNIQYF	TRBV7-8	TRBJ2-4
CATSDLTDGYTF	TRBV24-1	TRBJ1-2
CASSQPQTDFSNQPQHF	TRBV23-1	TRBJ1-5
CASSSLPPAGLSTDTQYF	TRBV5-1	TRBJ2-3
CASSPTGGSGNTIYF	TRBV7-9	TRBJ1-3
CASSQPGGLQRNEQFF	TRBV14	TRBJ2-1
CSARGAWNTEAFF	TRBV20-1	TRBJ1-1
CASSPTGRGQYF	TRBV19	TRBJ2-7